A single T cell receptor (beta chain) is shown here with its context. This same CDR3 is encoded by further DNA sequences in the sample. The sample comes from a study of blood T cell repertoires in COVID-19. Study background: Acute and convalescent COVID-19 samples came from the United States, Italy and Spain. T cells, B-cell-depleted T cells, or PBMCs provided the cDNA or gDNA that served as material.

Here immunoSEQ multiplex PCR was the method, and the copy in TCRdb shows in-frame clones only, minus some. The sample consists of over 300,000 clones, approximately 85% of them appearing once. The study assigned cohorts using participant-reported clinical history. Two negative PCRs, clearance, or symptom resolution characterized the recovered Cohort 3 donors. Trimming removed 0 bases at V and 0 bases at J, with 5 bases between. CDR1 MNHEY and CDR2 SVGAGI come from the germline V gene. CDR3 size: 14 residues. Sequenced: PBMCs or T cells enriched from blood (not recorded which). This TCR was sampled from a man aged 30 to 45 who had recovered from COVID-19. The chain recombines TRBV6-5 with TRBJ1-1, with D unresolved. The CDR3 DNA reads TGTGCCAGCAGTTACTCTCCCGTGAACACTGAAGCTTTCTTT. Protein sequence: CASSYSPVNTEAFF.